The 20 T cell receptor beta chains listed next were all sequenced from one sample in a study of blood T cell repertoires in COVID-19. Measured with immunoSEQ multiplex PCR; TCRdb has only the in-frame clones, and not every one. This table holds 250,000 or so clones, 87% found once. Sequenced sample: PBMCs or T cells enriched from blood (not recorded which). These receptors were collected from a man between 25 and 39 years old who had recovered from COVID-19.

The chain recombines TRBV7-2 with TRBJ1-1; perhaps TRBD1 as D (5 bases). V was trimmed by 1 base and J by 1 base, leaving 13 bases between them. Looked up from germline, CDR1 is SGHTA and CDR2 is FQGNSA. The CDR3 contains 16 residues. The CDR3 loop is CASSLVNGGANTEAFF. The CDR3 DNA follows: TGTGCCAGCAGCTTAGTAAACGGAGGGGCGAACACTGAAGCTTTCTTT.

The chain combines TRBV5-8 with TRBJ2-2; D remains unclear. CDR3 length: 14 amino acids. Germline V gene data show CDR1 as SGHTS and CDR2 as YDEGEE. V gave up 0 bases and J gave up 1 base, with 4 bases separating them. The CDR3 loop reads CASSLGENTGELFF. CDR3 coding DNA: TGTGCCAGCAGCTTGGGCGAGAACACCGGGGAGCTGTTTTTT.

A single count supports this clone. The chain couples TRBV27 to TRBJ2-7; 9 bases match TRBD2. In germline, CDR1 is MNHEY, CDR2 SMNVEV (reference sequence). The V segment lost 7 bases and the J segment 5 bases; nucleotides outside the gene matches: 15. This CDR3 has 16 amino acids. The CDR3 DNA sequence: TGTGCCAGCACTTATATCCGAGCGGGGGGCATCGACGAGCAGTACTTC. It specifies CASTYIRAGGIDEQYF.

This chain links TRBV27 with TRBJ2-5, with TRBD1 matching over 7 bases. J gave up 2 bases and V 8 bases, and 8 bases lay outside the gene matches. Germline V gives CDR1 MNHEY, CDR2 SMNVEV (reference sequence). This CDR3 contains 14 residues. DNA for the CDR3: TGTGCCAGCGGTCGGGGCAGGGGGCAAGAGACCCAGTACTTC. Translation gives CASGRGRGQETQYF.

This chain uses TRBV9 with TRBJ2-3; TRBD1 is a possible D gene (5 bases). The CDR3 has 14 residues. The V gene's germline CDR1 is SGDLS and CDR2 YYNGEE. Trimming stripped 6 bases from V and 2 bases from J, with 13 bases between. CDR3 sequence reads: CASTKDSFTDTQYF. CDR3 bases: TGTGCCAGCACCAAAGACAGTTTCACAGATACGCAGTATTTT.

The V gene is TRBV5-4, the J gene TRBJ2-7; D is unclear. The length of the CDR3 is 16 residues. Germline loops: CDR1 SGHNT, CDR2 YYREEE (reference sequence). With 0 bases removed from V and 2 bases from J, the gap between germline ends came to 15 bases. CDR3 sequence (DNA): TGTGCCAGCAGCTTGGGTATAGGCGGCACTCCCTACGAGCAGTACTTC. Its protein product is CASSLGIGGTPYEQYF.

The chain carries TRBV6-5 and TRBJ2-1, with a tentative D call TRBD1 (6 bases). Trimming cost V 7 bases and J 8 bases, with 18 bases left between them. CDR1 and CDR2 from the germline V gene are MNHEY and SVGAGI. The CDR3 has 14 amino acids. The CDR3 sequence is CASTISRGLDEQFF. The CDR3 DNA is TGTGCCAGCACTATTAGCAGGGGCTTGGATGAGCAGTTCTTC.

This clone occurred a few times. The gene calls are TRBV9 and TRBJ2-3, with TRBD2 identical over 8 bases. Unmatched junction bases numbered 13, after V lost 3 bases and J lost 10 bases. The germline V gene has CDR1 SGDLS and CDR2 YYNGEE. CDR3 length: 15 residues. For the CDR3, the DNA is TGTGCCAGCAGCGAACCGGGACTAGGAGAGGGGGCGCAGTATTTT. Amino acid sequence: CASSEPGLGEGAQYF.

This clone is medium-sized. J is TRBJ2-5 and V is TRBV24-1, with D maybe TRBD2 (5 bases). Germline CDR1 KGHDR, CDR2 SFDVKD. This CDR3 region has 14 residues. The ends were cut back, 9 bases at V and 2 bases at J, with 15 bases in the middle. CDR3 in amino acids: CATGGYGQQETQYF. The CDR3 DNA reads TGTGCCACCGGAGGTTATGGGCAGCAAGAGACCCAGTACTTC.

The CDR3 sequence is CAWSQKTGNTIYF. The CDR3 nucleotides are TGTGCCTGGAGTCAAAAGACAGGAAACACCATATATTTT. J is TRBJ1-3 and V is TRBV30, with no clear D. Deletions cut 2 bases from V and 4 bases from J, with 9 bases between. The germline gives CDR1 GTSNPN, CDR2 SVGIG (reference sequence). CDR3 length: 13 residues. The full variable domain, its missing parts supplied by reference TRBV30 and TRBJ1-3, is SQTIHQWPATLVQPVGSPLSLECTVEGTSNPNLYWYRQAAGRGLQLLFYSVGIGQISSEVPQNLSASRPQDRQFILSSKKLLLSDSGFYLCAWSQKTGNTIYFGEGSWLTVV.

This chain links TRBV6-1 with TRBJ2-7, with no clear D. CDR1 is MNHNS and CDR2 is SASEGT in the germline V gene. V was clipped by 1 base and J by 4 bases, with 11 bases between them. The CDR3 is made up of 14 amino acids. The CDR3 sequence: CASSEGADPYEQYF. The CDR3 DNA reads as TGTGCCAGCAGTGAAGGCGCGGATCCATACGAGCAGTACTTC.

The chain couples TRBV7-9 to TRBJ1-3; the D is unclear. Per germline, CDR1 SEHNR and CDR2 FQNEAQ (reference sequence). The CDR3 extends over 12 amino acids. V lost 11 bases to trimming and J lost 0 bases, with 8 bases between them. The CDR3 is CAGSGSGNTIYF. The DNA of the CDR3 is TGTGCCGGGAGTGGCTCTGGAAACACCATATATTTT.

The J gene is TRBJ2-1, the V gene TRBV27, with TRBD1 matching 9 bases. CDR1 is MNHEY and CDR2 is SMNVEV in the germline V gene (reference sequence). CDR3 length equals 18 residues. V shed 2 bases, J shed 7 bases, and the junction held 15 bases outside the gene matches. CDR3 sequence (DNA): TGTGCCAGCAGTTTAAGGGATCTCCGGGACAGGGTCAGGAATGAGCAGTTCTTC. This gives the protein CASSLRDLRDRVRNEQFF.

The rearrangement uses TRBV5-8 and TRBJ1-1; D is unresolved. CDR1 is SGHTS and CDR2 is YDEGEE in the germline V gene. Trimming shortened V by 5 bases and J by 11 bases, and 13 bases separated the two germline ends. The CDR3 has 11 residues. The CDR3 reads CASRQRFSAFF. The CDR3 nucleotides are TGTGCCAGCAGACAGAGATTTTCGGCTTTCTTT.

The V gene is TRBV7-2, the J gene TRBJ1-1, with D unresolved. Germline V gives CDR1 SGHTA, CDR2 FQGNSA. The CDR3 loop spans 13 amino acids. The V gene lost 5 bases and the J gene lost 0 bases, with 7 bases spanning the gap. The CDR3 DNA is TGTGCCAGCAGCCGACACCTGAACACTGAAGCTTTCTTT. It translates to CASSRHLNTEAFF.

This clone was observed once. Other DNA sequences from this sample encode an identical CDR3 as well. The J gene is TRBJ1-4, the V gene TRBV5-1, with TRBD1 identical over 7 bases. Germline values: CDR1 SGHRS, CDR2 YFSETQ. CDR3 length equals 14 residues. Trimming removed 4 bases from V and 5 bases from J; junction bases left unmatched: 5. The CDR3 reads CASSLGQPNEKLFF. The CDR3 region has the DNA TGCGCCAGCAGCCTGGGACAGCCGAATGAAAAACTGTTTTTT.

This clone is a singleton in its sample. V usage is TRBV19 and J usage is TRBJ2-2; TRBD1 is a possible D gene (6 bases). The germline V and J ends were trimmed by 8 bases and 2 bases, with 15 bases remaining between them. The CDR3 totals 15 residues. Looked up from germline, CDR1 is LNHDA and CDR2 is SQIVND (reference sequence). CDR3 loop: CASFTGQTNTGELFF. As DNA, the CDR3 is TGTGCCAGTTTTACCGGACAGACAAACACCGGGGAGCTGTTTTTT.

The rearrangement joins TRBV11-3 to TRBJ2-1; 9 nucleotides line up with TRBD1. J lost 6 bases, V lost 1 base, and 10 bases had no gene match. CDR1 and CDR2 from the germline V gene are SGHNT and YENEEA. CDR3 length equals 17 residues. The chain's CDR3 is CASSLGPRDREANEQFF. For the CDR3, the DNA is TGTGCCAGCAGCTTAGGACCCCGGGACAGGGAGGCCAATGAGCAGTTCTTC.

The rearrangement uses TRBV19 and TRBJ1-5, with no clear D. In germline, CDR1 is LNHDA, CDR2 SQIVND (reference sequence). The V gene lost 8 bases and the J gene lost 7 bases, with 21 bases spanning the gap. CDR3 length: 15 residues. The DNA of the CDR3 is TGTGCCAGTTGCCAGGAGGGCGGAGTAGGGCAGCCCCAGCATTTT. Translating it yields CASCQEGGVGQPQHF.

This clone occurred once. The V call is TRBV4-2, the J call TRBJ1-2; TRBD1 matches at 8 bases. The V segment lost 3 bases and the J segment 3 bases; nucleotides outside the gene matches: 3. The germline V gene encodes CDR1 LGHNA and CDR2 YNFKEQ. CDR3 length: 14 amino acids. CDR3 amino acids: CASSQETGDYGYTF. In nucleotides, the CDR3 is TGTGCCAGCAGCCAGGAGACAGGGGACTATGGCTACACCTTC.